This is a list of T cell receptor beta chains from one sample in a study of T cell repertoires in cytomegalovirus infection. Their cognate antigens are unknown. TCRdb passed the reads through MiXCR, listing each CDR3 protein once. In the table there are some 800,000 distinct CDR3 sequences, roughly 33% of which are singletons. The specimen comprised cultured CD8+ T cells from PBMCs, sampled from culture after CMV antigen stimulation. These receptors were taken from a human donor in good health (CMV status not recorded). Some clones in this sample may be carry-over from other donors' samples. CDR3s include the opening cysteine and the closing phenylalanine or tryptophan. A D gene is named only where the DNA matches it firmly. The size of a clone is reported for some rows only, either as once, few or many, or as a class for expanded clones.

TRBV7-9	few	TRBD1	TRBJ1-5	CASSQVGQGSNQPQHF	TGTGCCAGCAGCCAAGTAGGACAGGGAAGCAATCAGCCCCAGCATTTT
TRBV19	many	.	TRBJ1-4	CATRDGLNEKLFF	TGTGCCACTCGGGACGGTCTTAATGAAAAACTGTTTTTT
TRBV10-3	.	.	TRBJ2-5	CASWGASPQETQYF	TGTGCCTCCTGGGGGGCCTCCCCGCAAGAGACCCAGTACTTC
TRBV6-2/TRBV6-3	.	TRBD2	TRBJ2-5	CASSYLTRGVTQYF	TGTGCCAGCAGTTACTTGACACGGGGGGTGACCCAGTACTTC
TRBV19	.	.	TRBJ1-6	CASSVDSGTYNSPLHF	TGTGCCAGTAGTGTCGACAGCGGGACTTATAATTCACCCCTCCACTTT
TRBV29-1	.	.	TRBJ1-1	CSVKRGGTEAFF	TGCAGCGTTAAAAGGGGGGGCACTGAAGCTTTCTTT
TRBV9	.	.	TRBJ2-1	CASSVERPGPHNEQFF	TGTGCCAGCAGCGTAGAGAGGCCGGGGCCCCACAATGAGCAGTTCTTC
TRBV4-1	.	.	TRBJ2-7	CASSQKQGGHEQYF	TGCGCCAGCAGCCAAAAACAGGGAGGCCACGAGCAGTACTTC
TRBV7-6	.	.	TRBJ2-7	CANSPFQGGYEQYF	TGTGCTAACAGCCCGTTTCAGGGGGGTTACGAGCAGTACTTC
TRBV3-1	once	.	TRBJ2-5	CASSGTPFQETQYF	TGTGCCAGCAGCGGGACGCCGTTCCAAGAGACCCAGTACTTC
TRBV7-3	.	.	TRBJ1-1	CASSTSGGGDTEAFF	TGTGCCAGCAGCACCTCGGGAGGGGGGGACACTGAAGCTTTCTTT
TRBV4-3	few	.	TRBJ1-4	CASSQDTGLNEKLFF	TGCGCCAGCAGCCAAGATACAGGGCTGAATGAAAAACTGTTTTTT
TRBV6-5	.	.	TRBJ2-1	CASSYLEGPVSYNEQFF	TGTGCCAGCAGTTACCTTGAGGGGCCGGTCTCCTACAATGAGCAGTTCTTC
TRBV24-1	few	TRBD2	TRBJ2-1	CATSVQSGGPNNEQFF	TGTGCCACCAGTGTCCAATCGGGGGGGCCCAACAATGAGCAGTTCTTC
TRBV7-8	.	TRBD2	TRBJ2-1	CASSLGVGGVSYNEQFF	TGTGCCAGCAGCTTAGGGGTGGGGGGGGTCTCCTACAATGAGCAGTTCTTC
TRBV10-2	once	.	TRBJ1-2	CASSEGTQNYGYTF	TGCGCCAGCAGTGAAGGGACACAAAACTATGGCTACACCTTC
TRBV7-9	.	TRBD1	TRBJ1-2	CASSLRDRENSYGYTF	TGTGCCAGCAGCTTAAGGGACAGGGAAAATAGCTATGGCTACACCTTC
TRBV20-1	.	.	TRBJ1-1	CSAEGRYTEAFF	TGCAGTGCTGAAGGACGGTACACTGAAGCTTTCTTT
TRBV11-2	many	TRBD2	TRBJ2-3	CASSLVWAGGFRTDTQYF	TGTGCCAGCAGCTTAGTATGGGCGGGGGGATTTCGCACAGATACGCAGTATTTT
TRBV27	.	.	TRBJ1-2	CASSFGTGQAGGYTF	TGTGCCAGCAGTTTTGGGACGGGGCAGGCCGGGGGCTACACCTTC
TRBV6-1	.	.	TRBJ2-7	CASGIKDAYEQYF	TGTGCCAGCGGGATAAAAGACGCCTACGAGCAGTACTTC
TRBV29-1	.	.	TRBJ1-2	CSVLMTGTGYGYTF	TGCAGCGTCCTAATGACCGGGACGGGTTATGGCTACACCTTC
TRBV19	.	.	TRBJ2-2	CASPKGDTGELFF	TGTGCCTCCCCGAAGGGGGACACCGGGGAGCTGTTTTTT
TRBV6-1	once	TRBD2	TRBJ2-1	CARSELRGGRGEQFF	TGTGCCCGCAGTGAATTGCGGGGGGGACGGGGTGAGCAGTTCTTC
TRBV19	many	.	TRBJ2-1	CASSGQGYNEQFF	TGTGCCAGTAGTGGGCAGGGGTACAATGAGCAGTTCTTC
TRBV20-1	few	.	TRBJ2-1	CSARPRGENNEQFF	TGCAGTGCCCGCCCCAGGGGGGAGAACAATGAGCAGTTCTTC
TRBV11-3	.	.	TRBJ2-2	CASSARGELFF	TGTGCCAGCAGCGCCCGGGGGGAGCTGTTTTTT
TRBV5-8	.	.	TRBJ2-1	CASSVNREEFF	TGTGCCAGCAGCGTAAACAGGGAGGAGTTCTTC
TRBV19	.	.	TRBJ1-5	CASTPGGSIQHF	TGTGCCAGTACCCCTGGGGGCAGTATCCAGCATTTT